This T cell receptor (beta chain) came from a study of Ad26.COV2.S vaccination and SARS-CoV-2 variants. Study information: Donor was in the COV1001 Ad26.COV2.S trial arm.

Points from the study as a whole: People given the vaccine had a wider spike-specific TCR breadth than placebo recipients did.

V lost 0 bases and J lost 5, with 13 bases in between. This CDR3 region has 16 residues. Germline V CDR1 and CDR2: MDHEN, SYDVKM. Treatment defined: 15 to 20 received Ad26.COV2.S at low or high dose, single or two shots; five or six received placebo; per-sample allocation not given. Sampling took place 63 days after the first vaccine or placebo injection. Ad26 vector vaccine expressed Wuhan-strain SARS-CoV-2 spike. A note on this clone: The antigen is not known.

Libraries were prepared by immunoSEQ multiplex PCR; TCRdb keeps only in-frame clonotypes and omits some of them. The table lists about 350,000 clones, around 89% of them singletons. V and J are TRBV28 and TRBJ1-4; no definite D call. This clonotype originated in a person aged 18 to 59 who received the Ad26.COV2.S COVID-19 vaccine or a placebo. The material was peripheral blood, obtained in a trial of Ad26.COV2.S vaccine versus placebo. The CDR3 spells CASSLWSGALNEKLFF. CDR3 sequence (DNA): TGTGCCAGCAGTTTATGGAGCGGCGCACTCAATGAAAAACTGTTTTTT. The full variable domain, with the rest looked up from reference TRBV28 and TRBJ1-4, is DVKVTQSSRYLVKRTGEKVFLECVQDMDHENMFWYRQDPGLGLRLIYFSYDVKMKEKGDIPEGYSVSREKKERFSLILESASTNQTSMYLCASSLWSGALNEKLFFGSGTQLSVL.